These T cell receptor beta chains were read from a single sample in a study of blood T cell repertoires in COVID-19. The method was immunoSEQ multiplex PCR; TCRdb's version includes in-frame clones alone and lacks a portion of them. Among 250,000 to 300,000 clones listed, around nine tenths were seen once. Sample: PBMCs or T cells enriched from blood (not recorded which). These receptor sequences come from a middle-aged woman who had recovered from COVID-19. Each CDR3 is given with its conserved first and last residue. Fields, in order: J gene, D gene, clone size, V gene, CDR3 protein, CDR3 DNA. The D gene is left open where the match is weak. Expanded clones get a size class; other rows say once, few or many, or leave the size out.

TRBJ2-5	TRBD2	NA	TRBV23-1	CASIRDASGDNQETQYF	TGCGCCAGCATCAGAGACGCTAGCGGGGACAACCAAGAGACCCAGTACTTC
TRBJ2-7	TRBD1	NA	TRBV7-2	CASSLRQGGGYEQYF	TGTGCCAGCAGCTTACGACAGGGCGGAGGCTACGAGCAGTACTTC
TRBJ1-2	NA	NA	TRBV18	CASSPLQGWGYTF	TGTGCCAGCTCACCTTTGCAGGGGTGGGGCTACACCTTC
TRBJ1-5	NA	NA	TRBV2	CASSWTRERNQPQHF	TGTGCCAGCAGTTGGACGCGGGAACGCAATCAGCCCCAGCATTTT
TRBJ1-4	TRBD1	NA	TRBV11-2	CASSRDRGSGEKLFF	TGTGCCAGCAGCCGTGACAGGGGTAGCGGTGAAAAACTGTTTTTT
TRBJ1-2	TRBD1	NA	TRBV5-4	CASSSDRGLNYGYTF	TGTGCCAGCAGCTCGGACAGGGGGCTTAACTATGGCTACACCTTC
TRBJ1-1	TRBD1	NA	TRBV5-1	CASSLQPGTGGLEAFF	TGCGCCAGCAGCTTGCAACCCGGGACAGGGGGGCTTGAAGCTTTCTTT
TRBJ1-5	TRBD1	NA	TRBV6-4	CASSDPGTGGGQPQHF	TGTGCCAGCAGTGACCCCGGGACAGGGGGCGGACAGCCCCAGCATTTT
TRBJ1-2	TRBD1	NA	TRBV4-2	CASSQSENRGEGLSGYTF	TGTGCCAGCAGCCAGTCGGAAAACAGGGGAGAAGGTCTCAGTGGCTACACCTTC
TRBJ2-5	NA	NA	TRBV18	CASSPPSQNQETQYF	TGTGCCAGCTCACCACCGTCACAGAACCAAGAGACCCAGTACTTC
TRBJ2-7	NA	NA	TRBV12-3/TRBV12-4	CASSPGQRYEQYF	TGTGCCAGCAGCCCAGGACAGCGCTACGAGCAGTACTTC
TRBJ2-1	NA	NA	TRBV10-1	CASSPSAPNEQFF	TGCGCCAGCAGTCCCTCCGCGCCCAATGAGCAGTTCTTC
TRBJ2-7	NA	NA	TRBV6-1	CASSRGSYEQYF	TGTGCCAGCAGTAGGGGCTCCTACGAGCAGTACTTC
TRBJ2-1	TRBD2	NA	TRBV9	CASSVDPSGVFPFRQFF	TGTGCCAGCAGCGTAGATCCTAGCGGGGTTTTCCCATTTCGGCAGTTCTTC
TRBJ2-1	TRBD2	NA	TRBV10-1	CASSVASGVSSYNEQFF	TGCGCCAGCAGTGTCGCTAGCGGGGTTAGCTCCTACAATGAGCAGTTCTTC
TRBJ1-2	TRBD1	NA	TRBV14	CASSLGQGVGGYTF	TGTGCCAGCAGCCTGGGACAGGGAGTCGGAGGCTACACCTTC
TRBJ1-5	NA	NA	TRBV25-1	CASSGLRAADQPQHF	TGTGCCAGCAGTGGCCTTAGAGCCGCTGATCAGCCCCAGCATTTT
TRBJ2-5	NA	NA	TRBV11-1	CASSLGLPEETQYF	TGTGCCAGCAGCCTGGGACTCCCAGAGGAGACCCAGTACTTC
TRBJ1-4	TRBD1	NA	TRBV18	CASSRSTGGEKLFF	TGTGCCAGCTCAAGGAGCACAGGGGGTGAAAAACTGTTTTTT
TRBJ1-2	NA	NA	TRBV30	CAWSLSRDYGYTF	TGTGCCTGGAGTTTAAGTCGCGACTATGGCTACACCTTC
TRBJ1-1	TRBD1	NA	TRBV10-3	CAIRGTENTEAFF	TGTGCCATCAGGGGGACAGAGAACACTGAAGCTTTCTTT
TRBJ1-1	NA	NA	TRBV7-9	CASSSEVNTEAFF	TGTGCCAGCAGCTCAGAGGTGAACACTGAAGCTTTCTTT
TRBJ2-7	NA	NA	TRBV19	CASSPSAVAYEQYF	TGTGCCAGTAGTCCTTCTGCGGTTGCCTACGAGCAGTACTTC
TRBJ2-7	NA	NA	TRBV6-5	CASSSNTGEQYF	TGTGCCAGCAGCAGTAATACGGGGGAGCAGTACTTC
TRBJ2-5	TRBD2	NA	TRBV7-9	CASRRGLAGGETQYF	TGTGCCAGCAGGCGTGGACTAGCGGGAGGAGAGACCCAGTACTTC
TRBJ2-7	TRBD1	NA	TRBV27	CASRRDSFYEQYF	TGTGCCAGCAGAAGGGACAGCTTCTACGAGCAGTACTTC
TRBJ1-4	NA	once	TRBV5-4	CASSLVGAPPTNEKLFF	TGTGCCAGCAGCTTGGTTGGGGCCCCCCCAACTAATGAAAAACTGTTTTTT
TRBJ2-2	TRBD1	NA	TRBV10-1	CASSPGTGAGELFF	TGCGCCAGCTCGCCCGGGACAGGGGCCGGGGAGCTGTTTTTT